Listed here are 21 T cell receptor beta chains from one sample, sequenced in a study of cytomegalovirus exposure and HLA in healthy donors (dated by TCRdb to 2016 to 2017). The library was made by the immunoSEQ multiplex PCR assay. A mixture of 60 forward primers for TCR Vbeta segments and 13 reverse primers for TCR Jbeta segments was used in the multiplex PCR. As stored in TCRdb, this immuneACCESS dataset retains in-frame rearrangements with V and J assigned. A fraction of the clones does not appear; measured against another copy, unresolved V genes explain less than half of the discrepancy, and the remainder lacks a known reason. The sample yields around 170,000 clones; around four fifths were counted once. The leading ten clones occupy 1% of the sample. Input material: PBMCs. All receptors derive from a woman between 45 and 60 years old in good health and CMV-seropositive.

The rearrangement links TRBV4-3 to TRBJ1-1; TRBD1 aligns across 10 bases. Germline V gene sequence: CDR1 LGHNA, CDR2 YSLEER. The CDR3 consists of 18 residues. Trimming at V came to 0 bases and at J to 4 bases, leaving 11 bases not matched to a gene. The chain's CDR3 is CASSQDGDRGAFGTEAFF. Here the CDR3 DNA reads TGCGCCAGCAGCCAAGATGGGGACAGGGGAGCTTTTGGCACTGAAGCTTTCTTT.

The chain is built from TRBV7-2 and TRBJ2-7; 11 nucleotides line up with TRBD2. Germline lookup yields CDR1 SGHTA and CDR2 FQGNSA. The CDR3 sequence is 15 residues long. V lost 5 bases to trimming and J lost 3 bases; unmatched junction nucleotides: 6. CDR3 coding DNA: TGTGCCAGCAGCCTAAAGACTAGCGGGAACTACGAGCAGTACTTC. Protein sequence: CASSLKTSGNYEQYF. The complete variable domain, with remaining parts taken from reference TRBV7-2 and TRBJ2-7, reads GAGVSQSPSNKVTEKGKDVELRCDPISGHTALYWYRQSLGQGLEFLIYFQGNSAPDKSGLPSDRFSAERTGGSVSTLTIQRTQQEDSAVYLCASSLKTSGNYEQYFGPGTRLTVT.

This clone has a handful of counts. The chain links TRBV5-6 to TRBJ2-1, with 8 bases that match TRBD2. Looked up from germline, CDR1 is SGHDT and CDR2 is YYEEEE. CDR3 length equals 15 residues. V was clipped by 0 bases and J by 5 bases; unmatched bases: 4. Here the CDR3 reads CASSLGFSGDNEQFF. CDR3 in DNA: TGTGCCAGCAGCTTGGGGTTTAGCGGGGACAATGAGCAGTTCTTC.

This clone was found once. The V call is TRBV28, the J call TRBJ2-7; the D is unclear. The CDR3 sequence is 11 residues long. CDR1 is MDHEN and CDR2 is SYDVKM in the germline V gene. V was shortened by 7 bases and J by 4 bases, with 8 bases between the two germline ends. The CDR3 sequence is CASNQAYEQYF. As DNA, the CDR3 is TGTGCCAGCAATCAGGCTTACGAGCAGTACTTC.

The chain employs TRBV9 and TRBJ2-3; D is unclear. The germline gives CDR1 SGDLS, CDR2 YYNGEE. The CDR3 covers 13 residues. Trimming cost V 0 bases and J 6 bases, with 8 bases left between them. The CDR3 DNA reads TGTGCCAGCAGCGTAGTTCTGGAGGATACGCAGTATTTT. Encoded protein: CASSVVLEDTQYF.

A few counts support this clone. The J gene is TRBJ2-7, the V gene TRBV6-6; TRBD1 aligns across 8 bases. With 4 bases clipped from V and 7 bases from J, the junction kept 6 bases outside the gene matches. Germline V gene lookup returns CDR1 MNHNY and CDR2 SVGAGI (reference sequence). This CDR3 is built from 13 residues. CDR3 coding DNA: TGTGCCAGCAGTTTCCGACAGGGGAAGGAGCAGTACTTC. This encodes CASSFRQGKEQYF.

This clone was detected only once. The chain couples TRBV6-1 to TRBJ2-3; D unclear. Germline CDR1 MNHNS, CDR2 SASEGT. Trimming took 4 bases from V and 2 from J, leaving 7 bases between them. The CDR3 has 13 amino acids. CDR3 nucleotide sequence: TGTGCCAGCAGTGTTAATCCCACAGATACGCAGTATTTT. This sequence encodes CASSVNPTDTQYF.

The rearrangement links TRBV5-4 to TRBJ2-5; 16 positions agree with TRBD2. The germline gives CDR1 SGHNT, CDR2 YYREEE (reference sequence). The CDR3 sequence is 16 residues long. With 4 bases clipped from V and 3 bases from J, the junction kept 3 bases outside the gene matches. The CDR3 bases are TGTGCCAGCAGCCTAGGGACTAGCGGGGGGGAAGAGACCCAGTACTTC. Protein product: CASSLGTSGGEETQYF.

This chain joins TRBV6-1 and TRBJ1-1; 10 nucleotides match TRBD1. Germline V gene data show CDR1 as MNHNS and CDR2 as SASEGT. This CDR3 comprises 13 residues. Trimming removed 8 bases from V and 11 bases from J; junction bases left unmatched: 11. CDR3 DNA: TGTGCCAGCGCCGAGACAGGGGGCCGAGGGGCTTTCTTT. Amino acids: CASAETGGRGAFF.

The chain combines TRBV7-9 with TRBJ2-7, with D possibly TRBD1 on 5 matching bases. In germline, CDR1 is SEHNR, CDR2 FQNEAQ (reference sequence). Trimming removed 1 base at V and 5 bases at J, with 15 bases between. CDR3 size: 15 residues. DNA of the CDR3: TGTGCCAGCAGCTTAGTCCAGGGAATAGGCCACGAGCAGTACTTC. The encoded protein is CASSLVQGIGHEQYF.

The J gene is TRBJ2-7, the V gene TRBV6-5; 10 positions agree with TRBD2. There are 15 residues in the CDR3. Germline loops: CDR1 MNHEY, CDR2 SVGAGI. Trimming cost V 4 bases and J 4 bases; bases outside gene matches: 7. In DNA form, the CDR3 reads TGTGCCAGCAGTTTCGTCCGAGCGGGAGGGTACGAGCAGTACTTC. Translation: CASSFVRAGGYEQYF.

The chain is built from TRBV4-2 and TRBJ2-2; a weak D match, TRBD1 (5 bases). The CDR3 spans 16 residues. Trimming cost V 5 bases and J 1 base, with 14 bases left between them. Germline V gene sequence: CDR1 LGHNA, CDR2 YNFKEQ. The CDR3 bases are TGTGCCAGCAGCATCCCTTGGGGCGAGAACACCGGGGAGCTGTTTTTT. It encodes CASSIPWGENTGELFF.

This clone turned up a few times. This chain joins TRBV5-1 and TRBJ1-1; tentative D call: TRBD1 (6 bases). This CDR3 contains 13 residues. Trimming stripped 2 bases from V and 1 base from J, with 6 bases between. Germline V gene sequence: CDR1 SGHRS, CDR2 YFSETQ. The CDR3 sequence is CASSLQGNTEAFF. The CDR3 DNA sequence: TGCGCCAGCAGCTTACAGGGGAACACTGAAGCTTTCTTT.

This sequence joins TRBV28 and TRBJ1-5; 8 bases are a match to TRBD1. V shed 2 bases and J 4 bases; nucleotides not matched to a gene: 7. The CDR3 loop spans 16 amino acids. Germline CDR1 reads MDHEN; CDR2 reads SYDVKM. CDR3 amino acids: CASSLRTWTGNQPQHF. The CDR3 DNA sequence: TGTGCCAGCAGTTTACGAACGTGGACAGGGAATCAGCCCCAGCATTTT.

The gene calls are TRBV19 and TRBJ1-2, with a weak D call TRBD1 (5 bases). CDR1 is LNHDA, CDR2 SQIVND, per germline (reference sequence). V was clipped by 3 bases and J by 5 bases, with 10 bases between them. There are 13 residues in the CDR3. The CDR3, as DNA: TGTGCCAGTAGTATCGGGGGGATGTATGGCTACACCTTC. Translated: CASSIGGMYGYTF.

The chain recombines TRBV5-1 with TRBJ2-7; the match to TRBD1 covers 10 bases. The CDR3 runs 14 residues. CDR1 is SGHRS and CDR2 is YFSETQ in the germline V gene. Trimming cost V 4 bases and J 6 bases; bases outside gene matches: 7. The CDR3 bases are TGCGCCAGCAGCGGTACGGGACAGGGGATCGAGCAGTACTTC. Its translation is CASSGTGQGIEQYF. Full variable domain (missing parts from reference TRBV5-1 and TRBJ2-7): KAGVTQTPRYLIKTRGQQVTLSCSPISGHRSVSWYQQTPGQGLQFLFEYFSETQRNKGNFPGRFSGRQFSNSRSEMNVSTLELGDSALYLCASSGTGQGIEQYFGPGTRLTVT.

The gene calls are TRBV5-1 and TRBJ1-1, with a tentative D call TRBD1 (5 bases). This CDR3 region has 14 residues. Trimming removed 0 bases at V and 1 base at J, with 7 bases between. From germline, CDR1 is SGHRS and CDR2 YFSETQ. The CDR3 bases are TGCGCCAGCAGCTTGGTAGGGGAGAACACTGAAGCTTTCTTT. This encodes CASSLVGENTEAFF.

The chain employs TRBV28 and TRBJ1-1, with D tentatively TRBD1 (6 bases). The ends were cut back, 5 bases at V and 6 bases at J, with 19 bases in the middle. Per the germline V gene, CDR1 is MDHEN and CDR2 is SYDVKM. This CDR3 comprises 15 residues. CDR3 nucleotides: TGTGCCAGCAGTGGACTGGGGGGCGCGGGAGCTGAAGCTTTCTTT. This gives the protein CASSGLGGAGAEAFF.

CDR3 DNA sequence: TGTGCCAGCAGTGAATCCTCCCGAACAAGGAACACTGAAGCTTTCTTT. This translates into CASSESSRTRNTEAFF. The V gene is TRBV25-1, the J gene TRBJ1-1; D is undetermined. CDR3 length equals 16 residues. V lost 1 base to trimming and J lost 1 base, with 13 bases between them. Germline CDR1 is MGHDK and CDR2 is SYGVNS.

In its sample, this clone was seen once. This chain uses TRBV5-8 with TRBJ2-1, with D tentatively TRBD2 (6 bases). Trimming took off 2 bases at V and 0 bases at J, with 12 bases between the two ends. Germline loops: CDR1 SGHTS, CDR2 YDEGEE. The length of the CDR3 is 16 residues. For the CDR3, the DNA is TGTGCCAGCAGCTTTTACGGGAGTCTCTCCTACAATGAGCAGTTCTTC. Translating it yields CASSFYGSLSYNEQFF. Supplemented by reference TRBV5-8 and TRBJ2-1, the full variable domain reads EAGVTQSPTHLIKTRGQQATLRCSPISGHTSVYWYQQALGLGLQFLLWYDEGEERNRGNFPPRFSGRQFPNYSSELNVNALELEDSALYLCASSFYGSLSYNEQFFGPGTRLTVL.

This clone appeared a single time. The chain carries TRBV7-2 and TRBJ2-3; 9 nucleotides agree with TRBD2. The CDR3 runs to 16 residues. Germline V lookup: CDR1 SGHTA, CDR2 FQGNSA. Germline trimming cut 2 bases from V and 1 base from J; bases unmatched to any gene: 4. Written as DNA, the CDR3 is TGTGCCAGCAGCTTATGGTTAGCGGGGGGCACAGATACGCAGTATTTT. It translates to CASSLWLAGGTDTQYF.